Presented here are 15 T cell receptor beta chains from one specimen sequenced in a study of beta chain features in type 1 diabetes. As every portion of the isolated RNA was reverse transcribed, the sequencing read expressed TCRB transcripts. The table came from immunoSEQ multiplex PCR; TCRdb's copy has only in-frame clones and leaves some out. Altogether 600,000 to 650,000 clones are present, around a sixth being singletons, with the ten largest covering 0.07% to 0.095%. The specimen sequenced was naive CD4+ T cells from blood. The receptors come from a man between 18 and 35 years old in good health.

V gene TRBV6-1 combines with J gene TRBJ2-1; 8 positions match TRBD2. Germline assignment: CDR1 MNHNS and CDR2 SASEGT. Trimming at V came to 7 bases and at J to 4 bases, leaving 9 bases not matched to a gene. The CDR3 is 15 residues long. CDR3 DNA sequence: TGTGCCAGCATTCTCCCGGCGGGGGGTTACAATGAGCAGTTCTTC. Its protein is CASILPAGGYNEQFF.

This clone was observed a handful of times. Distinct nucleotide sequences in the sample also encode this CDR3. The V and J genes are TRBV5-4 and TRBJ2-5, with no clear D. V dropped 0 bases and J dropped 7 bases, with 16 bases sitting between them. CDR3 size: 15 residues. Germline V gives CDR1 SGHNT, CDR2 YYREEE (reference sequence). CDR3 in amino acids: CASSLGQLSKGTQYF. The CDR3 DNA follows: TGTGCCAGCAGCTTGGGGCAGCTATCAAAAGGGACCCAGTACTTC. Combining the CDR3 with reference TRBV5-4 and TRBJ2-5 gives the whole variable domain ETGVTQSPTHLIKTRGQQVTLRCSSQSGHNTVSWYQQALGQGPQFIFQYYREEENGRGNFPPRFSGLQFPNYSSELNVNALELDDSALYLCASSLGQLSKGTQYFGPGTRLLVL.

The rearrangement links TRBV5-1 to TRBJ2-7, with 11 bases identical to TRBD2. The V segment lost 4 bases and the J segment 0 bases; nucleotides outside the gene matches: 3. The CDR3 length is 15 residues. Germline V gene data show CDR1 as SGHRS and CDR2 as YFSETQ. CDR3 bases: TGCGCCAGCAGCCCCACTAGCGGGAGCTCCTACGAGCAGTACTTC. This gives the protein CASSPTSGSSYEQYF.

The table lists this clone with a few counts. This sequence joins TRBV7-9 and TRBJ1-1, with D possibly TRBD1 on 6 matching bases. Looked up from germline, CDR1 is SEHNR and CDR2 is FQNEAQ (reference sequence). Trimming cost V 5 bases and J 2 bases, with 12 bases left between them. This CDR3 is built from 14 residues. The CDR3 sequence: CASSADSFNTEAFF. CDR3 DNA: TGTGCCAGCAGCGCGGACAGCTTCAACACTGAAGCTTTCTTT. Full variable domain (remainder filled in from reference TRBV7-9 and TRBJ1-1): DTGVSQNPRHKITKRGQNVTFRCDPISEHNRLYWYRQTLGQGPEFLTYFQNEAQLEKSRLLSDRFSAERPKGSFSTLEIQRTEQGDSAMYLCASSADSFNTEAFFGQGTRLTVV.

In DNA form, the CDR3 reads TGTGCAAGTCGCTTAGCGAGTCGGGGAAGCTCTGGAAACACCATATATTTT. As protein: CASRLASRGSSGNTIYF. V and J are TRBV12-2 and TRBJ1-3. TRBV12-2 is a pseudogene locus. The length of the CDR3 is 17 residues.

The CDR3 coding sequence is TGTGCCATCAGGGGGACAGATGAAAAACTGTTTTTT. Amino acid sequence: CAIRGTDEKLFF. The chain uses TRBV10-3 and TRBJ1-4, with TRBD1 matching over 7 bases. CDR3 length: 12 amino acids. Germline CDR1 is ENHRY and CDR2 is SYGVKD. V lost 6 bases to trimming and J lost 6 bases; unmatched junction nucleotides: 1.

This clone was detected only once. In DNA form, the CDR3 reads TGTGCCAGCAGTTACCCTCTAGCGGAGAGGGGATACGAGCAGTACTTC. Its protein is CASSYPLAERGYEQYF. This sequence joins TRBV28 and TRBJ2-7; 7 nucleotides agree with TRBD2. This CDR3 is built from 16 residues. After removal of 4 bases from V and 4 bases from J, the junction contained 13 bases not matched to a gene. The V gene's germline CDR1 is MDHEN and CDR2 SYDVKM.

The rearrangement uses TRBV27 and TRBJ1-2; D remains ambiguous. Germline assignment: CDR1 MNHEY and CDR2 SMNVEV (reference sequence). The CDR3 loop spans 13 amino acids. Between the trimmed V and J ends, which lost 5 bases and 4 bases, there was a span of 11 bases. CDR3 coding DNA: TGTGCCAGCAGTCGTTCGGGAGCCTATGGCTACACCTTC. Protein: CASSRSGAYGYTF.

V usage is TRBV10-3 and J usage is TRBJ2-7, with 7 bases aligning to TRBD1. With V trimmed by 4 bases and J by 7 bases, 4 bases remained unmatched. The CDR3 has 12 residues. Germline-derived CDR1 and CDR2 are ENHRY and SYGVKD. CDR3 loop: CAISGQGWEQYF. The CDR3 DNA reads TGTGCCATCAGTGGACAGGGATGGGAGCAGTACTTC.

The chain employs TRBV11-2 and TRBJ2-7; D is perhaps TRBD1 or TRBD2 (5 bases each). CDR1 is SGHAT, CDR2 FQNNGV, per germline. The length of the CDR3 is 16 residues. The V and J ends lost 1 base and 0 bases respectively, with 13 bases between them. The CDR3 nucleotides are TGTGCCAGCAGCTTAGTTCGGGGACCGAGCTCCTACGAGCAGTACTTC. As protein: CASSLVRGPSSYEQYF. The full variable domain, its missing parts supplied by reference TRBV11-2 and TRBJ2-7, is EAGVAQSPRYKIIEKRQSVAFWCNPISGHATLYWYQQILGQGPKLLIQFQNNGVVDDSQLPKDRFSAERLKGVDSTLKIQPAKLEDSAVYLCASSLVRGPSSYEQYFGPGTRLTVT.

This clone was seen more than once but under ten times. The chain uses TRBV5-1 and TRBJ2-5; 8 nucleotides line up with TRBD2. V was pared by 0 bases and J by 5 bases, with 3 bases of the junction left unmatched. This CDR3 comprises 14 residues. Germline V gene data show CDR1 as SGHRS and CDR2 as YFSETQ. The CDR3 DNA reads as TGCGCCAGCAGCTTGGAGGGACTAGGGGAGACCCAGTACTTC. Translating it yields CASSLEGLGETQYF.

Only a few counts were recorded for this clone. This rearrangement joins TRBV5-1 to TRBJ1-2; possibly TRBD1 for D (6 bases). Trimming removed 5 bases at V and 4 bases at J, with 18 bases between. The CDR3 is 15 residues long. CDR1 and CDR2 from the germline V gene are SGHRS and YFSETQ. The CDR3 is CASRTFGGGTYGYTF. As DNA, the CDR3 is TGCGCCAGCAGAACCTTCGGCGGGGGCACCTATGGCTACACCTTC. The entire variable domain, with the rest obtained from reference TRBV5-1 and TRBJ1-2, is as follows: KAGVTQTPRYLIKTRGQQVTLSCSPISGHRSVSWYQQTPGQGLQFLFEYFSETQRNKGNFPGRFSGRQFSNSRSEMNVSTLELGDSALYLCASRTFGGGTYGYTFGSGTRLTVV.

This sequence joins TRBV4-2 and TRBJ2-1; D is uncertain. With 0 bases removed from V and 12 bases from J, the gap between germline ends came to 9 bases. Germline-derived CDR1 and CDR2 are LGHNA and YNFKEQ. The CDR3 has 12 residues. CDR3 nucleotide sequence: TGTGCCAGCAGCCAAGATCTTACTGGGCAGTTCTTC. It encodes CASSQDLTGQFF.

This clone was observed a few times. The V and J genes are TRBV10-3 and TRBJ2-7; D is ambiguous. There are 17 residues in the CDR3. The germline CDR1 and CDR2 sequences are ENHRY and SYGVKD. Trimming pared 4 bases from V and 3 bases from J, leaving 22 bases between. The chain's CDR3 is CAISGRVGSGRSYEQYF. For the CDR3, the DNA is TGTGCCATCAGTGGCCGAGTCGGTTCAGGAAGAAGCTACGAGCAGTACTTC.

This clone appeared a few times. This chain connects TRBV30 to TRBJ2-4; 13 bases agree with TRBD2. Germline loops: CDR1 GTSNPN, CDR2 SVGIG (reference sequence). The CDR3 is 17 amino acids. The junction had 13 bases not matched to a gene; V was cut back by 3 bases and J by 8 bases. In nucleotides, the CDR3 is TGTGCCTGGAGCGGATTCCGGACTAGCGGGGGCCCCGACATTCAGTACTTC. Residues: CAWSGFRTSGGPDIQYF.